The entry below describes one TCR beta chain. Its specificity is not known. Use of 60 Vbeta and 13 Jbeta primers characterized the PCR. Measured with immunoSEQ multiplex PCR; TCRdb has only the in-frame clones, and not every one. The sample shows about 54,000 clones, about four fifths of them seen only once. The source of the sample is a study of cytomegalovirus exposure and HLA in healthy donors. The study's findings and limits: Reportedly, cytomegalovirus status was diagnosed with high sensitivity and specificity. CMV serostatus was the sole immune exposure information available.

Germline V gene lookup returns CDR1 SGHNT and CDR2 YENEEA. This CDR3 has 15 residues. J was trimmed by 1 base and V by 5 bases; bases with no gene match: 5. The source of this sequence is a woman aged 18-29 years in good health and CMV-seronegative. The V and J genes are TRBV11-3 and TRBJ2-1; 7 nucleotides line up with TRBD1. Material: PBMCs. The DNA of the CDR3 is TGTGCCAGCAGCCCCGGGACAGTATCCTACAATGAGCAGTTCTTC. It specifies CASSPGTVSYNEQFF.